These 5 T cell receptor beta chains came from one sample sequenced in a study of human T cells and chemical hapten exposure. As for time point: pre-sensitization, week 0. Specified treatment: therapeutic diphenylcyclopropenone sensitization with weekly scalp DPC. Using its own MiXCR run on the RACE reads, TCRdb lists one record per CDR3 protein. The table lists roughly 64,000 distinct CDR3 sequences, approximately 10% of them singletons. This material consisted of whole blood, taken in connection with sensitization to the hapten diphenylcyclopropenone (DPC). The source of these receptors is a woman aged 40-49 years with alopecia areata. Some clones in this sample may be carry-over from other donors' samples.

The J gene is TRBJ1-1, the V gene TRBV18; perhaps TRBD1 as D (6 bases). Between the trimmed V and J ends, which lost 3 bases and 2 bases, there was a span of 16 bases. The CDR3 consists of 16 residues. In germline, CDR1 is KGHSH, CDR2 LQKENI. This CDR3 is CASSPTRQVVNTEAFF. For the CDR3, the DNA is TGTGCCAGCTCACCTACCCGACAGGTGGTAAACACTGAAGCTTTCTTT. The full variable domain, its missing parts supplied by reference TRBV18 and TRBJ1-1, is NAGVMQNPRHLVRRRGQEARLRCSPMKGHSHVYWYRQLPEEGLKFMVYLQKENIIDESGMPKERFSAEFPKEGPSILRIQQVVRGDSAAYFCASSPTRQVVNTEAFFGQGTRLTVV.

J is TRBJ1-1 and V is TRBV20-1; D is unresolved. The V gene lost 6 bases and the J gene lost 5 bases, with 16 bases spanning the gap. The CDR3 sequence is 13 residues long. Germline CDR1 and CDR2: DFQATT and SNEGSKA (reference sequence). The CDR3 loop reads CSAIVSGKTEAFF. The CDR3 nucleotides read TGCAGTGCCATAGTGTCGGGGAAGACTGAAGCTTTCTTT.

J is TRBJ1-1 and V is TRBV7-3, with a weak D call TRBD1 (5 bases). The V end lost 6 bases, the J end lost 5 bases, and 16 bases lay between the germline ends. The CDR3 runs 14 residues. Germline CDR1 and CDR2: SGHTA and FQGTGA. As DNA, the CDR3 is TGTGCCAGCAGGATAGACAGTGCCCGGACTGAAGCTTTCTTT. Protein product: CASRIDSARTEAFF. Together with reference TRBV7-3 and TRBJ1-1, the CDR3 gives the full variable domain: GAGVSQTPSNKVTEKGKYVELRCDPISGHTALYWYRQSLGQGPEFLIYFQGTGAADDSGLPNDRFFAVRPEGSVSTLKIQRTERGDSAVYLCASRIDSARTEAFFGQGTRLTVV.

The table lists this clonotype with many counts. V is TRBV9 and J is TRBJ2-3; no definite D call. Germline assignment: CDR1 SGDLS and CDR2 YYNGEE. V was trimmed by 0 bases and J by 5 bases, leaving 16 bases between them. The CDR3 is made up of 16 amino acids. The CDR3 loop reads CASSVVGYEIEDTQYF. CDR3 DNA: TGTGCCAGCAGCGTAGTAGGGTACGAGATTGAAGATACGCAGTATTTT.

CDR3 protein: CASSSRAANTGELFF. In DNA form, the CDR3 reads TGTGCCAGCAGTAGCCGGGCCGCGAACACCGGGGAGCTGTTTTTT. The chain employs TRBV27 and TRBJ2-2; D gene uncertain. V was cut by 5 bases and J by 0 bases, with 10 bases left in between. The CDR3 contains 15 residues. CDR1 MNHEY and CDR2 SMNVEV come from the germline V gene (reference sequence).